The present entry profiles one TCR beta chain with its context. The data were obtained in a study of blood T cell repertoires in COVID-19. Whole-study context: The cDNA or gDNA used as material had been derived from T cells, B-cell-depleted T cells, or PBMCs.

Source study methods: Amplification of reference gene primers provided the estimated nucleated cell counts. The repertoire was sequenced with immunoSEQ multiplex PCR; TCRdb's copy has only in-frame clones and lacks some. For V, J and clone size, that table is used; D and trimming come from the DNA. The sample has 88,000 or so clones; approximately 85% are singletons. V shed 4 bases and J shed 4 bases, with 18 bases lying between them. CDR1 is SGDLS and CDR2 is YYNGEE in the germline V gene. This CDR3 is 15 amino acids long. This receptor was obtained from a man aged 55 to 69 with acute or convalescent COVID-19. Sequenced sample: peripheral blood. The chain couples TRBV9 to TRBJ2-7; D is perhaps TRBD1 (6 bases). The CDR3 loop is CASSLEGDEDYEQYF. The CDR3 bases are TGTGCCAGCAGCCTAGAGGGGGATGAGGATTACGAGCAGTACTTC.